This T cell receptor (beta chain) was sequenced in a study of T cell responses to AZD1222 COVID-19 vaccine. CDR1 is SGHRS, CDR2 YFSETQ, per germline. The CDR3 has 19 residues. V gave up 4 bases and J gave up 8 bases, with 28 bases separating them. TCRdb keeps only in-frame clones here, not all; method: immunoSEQ multiplex PCR. In the table there are under 100,000 clones, 90% of which are singletons. Study-level findings and limits: Spike-specific TCR depth and breadth grew after two AZD1222 doses.

The sample holds a few counts of this clone. Its antigen is unknown. The sample in question was peripheral blood, obtained on day 0 of AZD1222 vaccination. The V call is TRBV5-1, the J call TRBJ1-6; D unresolved. The clonotype was recovered from an adult in good health. CDR3 amino acids: CASSPAVQKSPSIYSPLHF. DNA for the CDR3: TGCGCCAGCAGCCCCGCGGTCCAGAAGTCCCCCTCGATTTATTCACCCCTCCACTTT.